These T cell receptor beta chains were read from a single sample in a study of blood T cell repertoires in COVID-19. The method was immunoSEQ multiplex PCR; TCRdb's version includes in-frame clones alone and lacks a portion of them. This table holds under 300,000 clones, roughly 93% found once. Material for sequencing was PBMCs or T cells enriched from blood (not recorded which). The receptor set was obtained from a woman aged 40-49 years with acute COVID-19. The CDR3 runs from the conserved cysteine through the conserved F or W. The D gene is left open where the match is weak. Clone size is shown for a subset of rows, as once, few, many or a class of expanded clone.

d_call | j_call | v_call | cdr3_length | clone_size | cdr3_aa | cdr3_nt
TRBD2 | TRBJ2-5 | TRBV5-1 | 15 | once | CASSARAGVPETQYF | TGCGCCAGCAGCGCAAGGGCGGGAGTACCGGAGACCCAGTACTTC
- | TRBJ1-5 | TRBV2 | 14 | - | CASSEQGSSQPQHF | TGTGCCAGCAGTGAGCAGGGGTCGAGTCAGCCCCAGCATTTT
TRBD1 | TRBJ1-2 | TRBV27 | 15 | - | CASSSPFTGVYGYTF | TGTGCCAGCAGTTCGCCCTTTACAGGGGTCTATGGCTACACCTTC
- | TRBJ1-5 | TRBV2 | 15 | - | CASGLEEGGNQPQHF | TGTGCCAGCGGCCTGGAAGAGGGTGGCAATCAGCCCCAGCATTTT
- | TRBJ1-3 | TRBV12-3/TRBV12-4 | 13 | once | CATCRGSGNTIYF | TGTGCCACCTGCAGGGGCTCTGGAAACACCATATATTTT
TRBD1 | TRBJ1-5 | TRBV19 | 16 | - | CASSIKGTGIPGPQHF | TGTGCCAGTAGTATTAAAGGGACAGGGATCCCAGGGCCCCAGCATTTT
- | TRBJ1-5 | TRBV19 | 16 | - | CASSLPPGPGNQPQHF | TGTGCCAGTAGTCTCCCCCCAGGGCCCGGCAATCAGCCCCAGCATTTT
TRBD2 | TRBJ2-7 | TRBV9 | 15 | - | CASSVGGTSGFEQYF | TGTGCCAGCAGCGTAGGTGGGACTAGCGGGTTCGAGCAGTACTTC
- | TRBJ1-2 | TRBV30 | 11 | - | CAWSADRGYTF | TGTGCCTGGAGTGCGGACAGAGGCTACACCTTC
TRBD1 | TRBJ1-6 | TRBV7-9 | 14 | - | CASSAGQGFSPLHF | TGTGCCAGCAGTGCTGGACAGGGTTTCTCACCCCTCCACTTT
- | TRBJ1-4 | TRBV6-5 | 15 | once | CASRGAGTLKEKLFF | TGTGCCAGCAGGGGGGCCGGGACCCTAAAAGAAAAACTGTTTTTT
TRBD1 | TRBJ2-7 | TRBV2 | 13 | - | CASSRQGRNEQYF | TGTGCCAGCTCACGACAGGGTCGGAACGAGCAGTACTTC
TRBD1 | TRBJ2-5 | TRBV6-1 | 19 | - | CASSEALPFRTGARETQYF | TGTGCCAGCAGTGAAGCGCTTCCATTCCGGACAGGGGCTCGAGAGACCCAGTACTTC
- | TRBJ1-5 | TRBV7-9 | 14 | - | CASSLGQADQPQHF | TGTGCCAGCAGCTTAGGACAGGCTGATCAGCCCCAGCATTTT
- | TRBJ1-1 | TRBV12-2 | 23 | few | CASRPQPLPPGRADLIVNTEAFF | TGTGCAAGTCGCCCCCAGCCGTTGCCCCCGGGGAGGGCGGATCTGATCGTGAACACTGAAGCTTTCTTT
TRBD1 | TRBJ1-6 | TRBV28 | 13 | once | CASLGQINSPLHF | TGTGCCAGCCTGGGACAGATTAATTCACCCCTCCACTTT
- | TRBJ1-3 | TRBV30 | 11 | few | CAVSGRNTIYF | TGTGCCGTATCGGGTCGGAACACCATATATTTT
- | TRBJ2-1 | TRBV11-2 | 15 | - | CASSHGSSSYNEQFF | TGTGCCAGCAGCCACGGATCTAGCTCCTACAATGAGCAGTTCTTC
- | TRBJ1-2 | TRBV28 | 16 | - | CASSLSGGGGLAGYTF | TGTGCCAGCAGTTTATCCGGCGGCGGGGGGCTTGCTGGCTACACCTTC
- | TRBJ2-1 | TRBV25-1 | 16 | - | CASSDYAGVSYNEQFF | TGTGCCAGCAGTGATTATGCAGGGGTCTCCTACAATGAGCAGTTCTTC
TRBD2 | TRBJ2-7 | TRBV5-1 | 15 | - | CASSLSSGSSYEQYF | TGCGCCAGCAGCTTGAGTAGCGGGAGCTCCTACGAGCAGTACTTC
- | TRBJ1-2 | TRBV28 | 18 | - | CASSFFPTGRDRSYGYTF | TGTGCCAGCAGTTTTTTTCCGACAGGCCGAGATAGGAGCTATGGCTACACCTTC
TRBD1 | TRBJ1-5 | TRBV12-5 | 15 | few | CASGLKGQGDQPQHF | TGTGCTAGTGGTTTAAAAGGGCAGGGGGATCAGCCCCAGCATTTT
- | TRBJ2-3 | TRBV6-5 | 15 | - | CASSYWGRSTDTQYF | TGTGCCAGCAGTTACTGGGGCAGGAGCACAGATACGCAGTATTTT
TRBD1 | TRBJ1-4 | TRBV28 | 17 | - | CASSPTGRLSTNEKLFF | TGTGCCAGCAGTCCGACAGGGCGGCTTTCAACTAATGAAAAACTGTTTTTT
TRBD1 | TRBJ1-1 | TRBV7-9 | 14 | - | CASSLGGQGTEAFF | TGTGCCAGCAGCTTAGGAGGACAGGGGACTGAAGCTTTCTTT
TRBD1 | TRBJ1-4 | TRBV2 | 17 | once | CASWGQGAILANEKLFF | TGTGCCAGCTGGGGACAGGGGGCGATACTAGCTAATGAAAAACTGTTTTTT
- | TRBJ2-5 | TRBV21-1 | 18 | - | CASSKALRWREGDGTQYF | TGTGCCAGCAGCAAAGCGCTCAGGTGGCGGGAGGGCGACGGGACCCAGTACTTC
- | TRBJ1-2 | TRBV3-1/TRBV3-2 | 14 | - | CASSPGVSQHGYTF | TGTGCCAGCAGCCCCGGAGTGAGCCAACATGGCTACACCTTC
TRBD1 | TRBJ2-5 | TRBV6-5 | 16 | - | CASSSSPGQGVETQYF | TGTGCCAGCAGTTCATCCCCGGGACAGGGCGTAGAGACCCAGTACTTC
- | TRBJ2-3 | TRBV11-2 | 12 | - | CASSPRGDTQYF | TGTGCCAGCAGCCCACGGGGAGATACGCAGTATTTT
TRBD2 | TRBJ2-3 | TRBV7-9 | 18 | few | CASSVGTSGGGSTDTQYF | TGTGCCAGCAGCGTCGGGACTAGCGGGGGCGGAAGCACAGATACGCAGTATTTT
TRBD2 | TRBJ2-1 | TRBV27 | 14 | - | CASGLYGGAGEQFF | TGTGCCAGCGGACTATACGGGGGGGCGGGGGAGCAGTTCTTC
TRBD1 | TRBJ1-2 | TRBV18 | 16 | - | CASSQQGTTPLGGYTF | TGTGCCAGCTCACAACAGGGGACCACCCCTCTTGGTGGCTACACCTTC
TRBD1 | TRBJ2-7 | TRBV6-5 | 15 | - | CASSLWGTGSYEQYF | TGTGCCAGCAGTCTATGGGGGACAGGATCCTACGAGCAGTACTTC
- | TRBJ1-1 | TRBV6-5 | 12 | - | CASRRGRTEAFF | TGTGCCAGTCGCCGGGGGAGGACTGAAGCTTTCTTT
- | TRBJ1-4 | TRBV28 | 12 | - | CASSTPTEQRFF | TGTGCCAGCAGTACCCCTACCGAGCAGCGGTTTTTT
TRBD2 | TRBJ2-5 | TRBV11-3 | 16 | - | CASTRGGLADQETQYF | TGTGCCAGCACAAGGGGGGGACTAGCGGACCAAGAGACCCAGTACTTC
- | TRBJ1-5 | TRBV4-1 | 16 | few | CASSQDRRMGPQPQHF | TGCGCCAGCAGCCAAGATCGACGCATGGGCCCTCAGCCCCAGCATTTT
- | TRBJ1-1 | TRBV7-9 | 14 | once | CASTSFGGRAEAFF | TGTGCCAGCACCTCCTTCGGGGGGAGGGCTGAAGCTTTCTTT
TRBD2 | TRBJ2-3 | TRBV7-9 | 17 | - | CASSLGGSGQSTDTQYF | TGTGCCAGCAGCTTAGGAGGTAGCGGGCAGAGCACAGATACGCAGTATTTT
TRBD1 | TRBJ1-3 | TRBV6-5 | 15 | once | CASSRDSHSGNTIYF | TGTGCCAGCAGCCGGGACAGCCACTCTGGAAACACCATATATTTT
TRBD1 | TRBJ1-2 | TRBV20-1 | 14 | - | CSASPGQGYGGYTF | TGCAGTGCTAGTCCCGGACAGGGATACGGTGGCTACACCTTC
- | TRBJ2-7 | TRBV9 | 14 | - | CASSPLEEAYEQYF | TGTGCCAGCAGTCCCTTGGAGGAGGCCTACGAGCAGTACTTC
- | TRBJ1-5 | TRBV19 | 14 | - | CASSIGQRNQPQHF | TGTGCCAGTAGTATAGGACAGAGAAATCAGCCCCAGCATTTT
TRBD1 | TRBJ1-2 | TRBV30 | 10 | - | CAWGTGHANF | TGTGCCTGGGGGACAGGGCACGCCAACTTC
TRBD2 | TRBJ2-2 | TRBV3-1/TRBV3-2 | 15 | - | CASSPTSGRGGELFF | TGTGCCAGCAGCCCGACTAGCGGGAGGGGGGGGGAGCTGTTTTTT
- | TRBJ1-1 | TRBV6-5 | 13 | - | CASSYSGGGRAFF | TGTGCCAGCAGTTACTCGGGGGGAGGCAGAGCTTTCTTT
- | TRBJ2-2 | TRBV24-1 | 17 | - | CATSDPLPGSMTGELFF | TGTGCCACCAGTGATCCCCTCCCGGGGAGTATGACCGGGGAGCTGTTTTTT
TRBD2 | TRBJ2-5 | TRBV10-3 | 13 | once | CALRASGSETQYF | TGTGCCCTACGGGCTAGCGGGTCGGAGACCCAGTACTTC
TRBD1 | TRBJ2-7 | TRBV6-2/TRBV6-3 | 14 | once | CASSPRTGIYEQYF | TGTGCCAGCAGTCCCCGGACAGGGATCTACGAGCAGTACTTC
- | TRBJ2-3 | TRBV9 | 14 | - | CASSAEDASNTQYF | TGTGCCAGCAGCGCAGAGGATGCCTCTAATACGCAGTATTTT
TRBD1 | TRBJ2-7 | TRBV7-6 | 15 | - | CASSVGTGSSYEQYF | TGTGCCAGCAGCGTCGGGACAGGAAGCTCCTACGAGCAGTACTTC